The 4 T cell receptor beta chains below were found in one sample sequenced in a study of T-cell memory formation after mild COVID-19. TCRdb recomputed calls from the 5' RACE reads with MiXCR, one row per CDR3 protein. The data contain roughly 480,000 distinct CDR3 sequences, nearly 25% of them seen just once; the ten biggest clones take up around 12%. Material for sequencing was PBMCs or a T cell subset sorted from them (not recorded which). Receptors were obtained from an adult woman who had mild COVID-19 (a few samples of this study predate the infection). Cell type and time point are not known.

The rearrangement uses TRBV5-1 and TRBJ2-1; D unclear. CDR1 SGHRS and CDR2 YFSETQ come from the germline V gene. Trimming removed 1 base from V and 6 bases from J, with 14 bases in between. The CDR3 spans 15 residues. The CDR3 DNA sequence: TGCGCCAGCAGCTTGAGGGCACCCTCGGGCAATGAGCAGTTCTTC. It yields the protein CASSLRAPSGNEQFF.

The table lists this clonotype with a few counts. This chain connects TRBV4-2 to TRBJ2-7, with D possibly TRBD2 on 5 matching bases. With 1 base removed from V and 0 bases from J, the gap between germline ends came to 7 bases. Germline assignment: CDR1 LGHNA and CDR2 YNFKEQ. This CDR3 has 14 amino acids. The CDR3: CASSQVTTSYEQYF. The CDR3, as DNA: TGTGCCAGCAGCCAAGTGACTACCTCCTACGAGCAGTACTTC.

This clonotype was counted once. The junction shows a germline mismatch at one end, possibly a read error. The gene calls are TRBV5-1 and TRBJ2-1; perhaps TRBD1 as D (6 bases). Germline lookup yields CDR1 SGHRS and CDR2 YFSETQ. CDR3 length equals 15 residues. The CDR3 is CASSSEGVSYNKQFF. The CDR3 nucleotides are TGCGCCAGCAGCTCCGAGGGGGTCTCCTACAATAAGCAGTTCTTC.

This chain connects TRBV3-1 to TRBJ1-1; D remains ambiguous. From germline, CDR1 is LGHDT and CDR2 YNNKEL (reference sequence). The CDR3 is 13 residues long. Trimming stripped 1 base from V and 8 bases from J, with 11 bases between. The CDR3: CASSQVISQEAFF. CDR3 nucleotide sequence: TGTGCCAGCAGCCAAGTGATAAGTCAAGAAGCTTTCTTT. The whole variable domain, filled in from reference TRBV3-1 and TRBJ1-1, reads DTAVSQTPKYLVTQMGNDKSIKCEQNLGHDTMYWYKQDSKKFLKIMFSYNNKELIINETVPNRFSPKSPDKAHLNLHINSLELGDSAVYFCASSQVISQEAFFGQGTRLTVV.